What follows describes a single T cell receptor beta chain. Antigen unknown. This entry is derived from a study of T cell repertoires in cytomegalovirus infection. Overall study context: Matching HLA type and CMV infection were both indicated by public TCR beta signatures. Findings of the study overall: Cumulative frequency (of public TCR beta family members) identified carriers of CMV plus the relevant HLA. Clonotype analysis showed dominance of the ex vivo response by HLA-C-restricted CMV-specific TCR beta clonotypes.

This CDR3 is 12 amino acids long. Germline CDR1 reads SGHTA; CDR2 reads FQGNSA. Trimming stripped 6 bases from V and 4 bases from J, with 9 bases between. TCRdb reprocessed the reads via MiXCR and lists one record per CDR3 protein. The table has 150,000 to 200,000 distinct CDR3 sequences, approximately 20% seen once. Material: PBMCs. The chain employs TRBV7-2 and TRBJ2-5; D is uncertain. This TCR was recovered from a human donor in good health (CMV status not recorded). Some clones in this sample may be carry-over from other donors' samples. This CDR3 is CASRDPGETQYF. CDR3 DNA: TGTGCCAGCAGGGATCCTGGAGAGACCCAGTACTTC.